The clone carrying this T cell receptor beta chain has ten or more counts. J was trimmed by 2 bases and V by 2 bases; bases with no gene match: 7. This CDR3 region has 16 residues. Germline-derived CDR1 and CDR2 are SGHTA and FQGNSA. For TCRbeta, the library was prepared with unique molecular identifiers. TCRdb recomputed calls from the PCR reads with MiXCR, one row per CDR3 protein. The table has 250,000 to 400,000 distinct CDR3 sequences, around 20% seen once. This entry is derived from a study of T-cell reconstitution after alpha-beta-depleted transplantation in children. The sequence was obtained from a male patient aged 10-17 years who had a stem cell transplant for acute lymphoblastic leukemia, so the T cells may come from the graft donor. The V and J genes are TRBV7-2 and TRBJ2-7, with 9 bases identical to TRBD2. The sample consisted of PBMCs, mostly from graft donor cells, taken 180 days after TCRalphabeta/CD19-depleted stem cell transplant. The CDR3 DNA follows: TGTGCCAGCAGCTTACTTAGTGCGGGAGGGGCCTACGAGCAGTACTTC. This gives the protein CASSLLSAGGAYEQYF.